These 27 T cell receptor beta chains originate from one sample sequenced in a study of regulatory T cells in long-lasting Graves disease. In building TCR beta libraries, iRepertoire HTBI primers were used together with Arm-PCR of CDR3 regions. Each CDR3 protein is one row after TCRdb ran MiXCR on the multiplex PCR reads. The sample has about half a million distinct CDR3 sequences, around 12% seen once. The sample's time point: newly diagnosed GD, antithyroid drugs for less than 3 months. The TCR library was made from RNA that had been extracted from PBMCs in TRIzol. The data were also submitted as part of a second study, on T cells in Graves' hyperthyroidism and ophthalmopathy.

Material: peripheral blood mononuclear cells (PBMCs), obtained at new diagnosis, from a patient treated with antithyroid drugs. These receptors were collected from a woman younger than 45 with Graves disease.

This rearrangement joins TRBV11-2 to TRBJ2-1; a weak D match, TRBD1 (6 bases). V was cut by 3 bases and J by 5 bases, with 17 bases left in between. This CDR3 has 16 residues. The germline V gene has CDR1 SGHAT and CDR2 FQNNGV. The CDR3 reads CASSFEQGIAHNEQFF. Written as DNA, the CDR3 is TGTGCCAGCAGCTTTGAACAGGGTATTGCCCACAATGAGCAGTTCTTC.

At least ten counts were recorded for this clonotype. V and J are TRBV28 and TRBJ1-5; possibly TRBD1 for D (6 bases). Looked up from germline, CDR1 is MDHEN and CDR2 is SYDVKM. The V end lost 6 bases, the J end lost 5 bases, and 14 bases lay between the germline ends. The CDR3 consists of 14 residues. The CDR3 region is CASSHGTSYQPQHF. The CDR3 nucleotides read TGTGCCAGCAGCCACGGGACATCCTATCAGCCCCAGCATTTT.

This chain uses TRBV20-1 with TRBJ1-2, with TRBD1 matching over 9 bases. With 4 bases clipped from V and 8 bases from J, the junction kept 8 bases outside the gene matches. The germline gives CDR1 DFQATT, CDR2 SNEGSKA (reference sequence). The CDR3 loop spans 13 amino acids. The CDR3 DNA is TGCAGTGCTAACCGGGACAGGGCGGGGGGCTACACCTTC. Amino acid sequence: CSANRDRAGGYTF.

There are a few counts of this clonotype. The gene calls are TRBV27 and TRBJ1-5, with D perhaps matching TRBD1 (5 bases). The CDR3 is made up of 14 amino acids. V was clipped by 4 bases and J by 4 bases, with 11 bases between them. Germline V gene sequence: CDR1 MNHEY, CDR2 SMNVEV (reference sequence). Here the CDR3 DNA reads TGTGCCAGCAGTTGGCTGGGGGGGAATCAGCCCCAGCATTTT. This encodes CASSWLGGNQPQHF.

This chain uses TRBV6-9 with TRBJ2-7, with 11 bases lining up with TRBD1. Germline V lookup: CDR1 MNHGY, CDR2 SVAAGI. CDR3 length equals 14 residues. V lost 4 bases, J lost 7 bases, and 6 bases stayed unmatched. Written as DNA, the CDR3 is TGTGCCAGCAGTTCCCGGGACAGGGGGAAAGAGCAGTACTTC. This encodes CASSSRDRGKEQYF.

This clonotype was found many times. This chain links TRBV20-1 with TRBJ2-7, with no clear D. Germline CDR1 and CDR2: DFQATT and SNEGSKA (reference sequence). Trimming took off 2 bases at V and 7 bases at J, with 21 bases between the two ends. The CDR3 is made up of 15 amino acids. The CDR3 sequence: CSARSPSGHSREQYF. CDR3 DNA sequence: TGCAGTGCTAGATCCCCGTCCGGGCATTCCCGGGAGCAGTACTTC.

In its sample, this clonotype was seen a few times. CDR3 nucleotides: TGTGCCAGCAGTCCTATCCTCCGGGACCAAGAGACCCAGTACTTC. Translating gives CASSPILRDQETQYF. The rearrangement uses TRBV27 and TRBJ2-5, with unresolved D. Germline lookup yields CDR1 MNHEY and CDR2 SMNVEV (reference sequence). CDR3 length: 15 residues. V was cut by 5 bases and J by 0 bases, with 13 bases left in between.

The sample holds many counts of this clonotype. The chain has TRBV3-1 and TRBJ2-3; D uncertain. V was clipped by 0 bases and J by 1 base, with 11 bases between them. Germline CDR1 is LGHDT and CDR2 is YNNKEL (reference sequence). The CDR3 is made up of 16 amino acids. This CDR3 reads CASSQDLGQGTDTQYF. CDR3 nucleotides: TGTGCCAGCAGCCAAGATCTCGGCCAGGGCACAGATACGCAGTATTTT.

This clonotype was picked up many times. The chain recombines TRBV7-2 with TRBJ2-1; possible D gene TRBD1, 5 bases. Germline V gene lookup returns CDR1 SGHTA and CDR2 FQGNSA. CDR3 length equals 12 residues. Trimming shortened V by 7 bases and J by 9 bases, and 13 bases separated the two germline ends. The CDR3 loop reads CASTMKRGEQFF. The CDR3 coding sequence is TGTGCCAGCACCATGAAAAGGGGTGAGCAGTTCTTC.

This clonotype was seen repeatedly, ten times or more. The genes are TRBV7-2 and TRBJ2-7; TRBD1 agrees at 12 bases. Looked up from germline, CDR1 is SGHTA and CDR2 is FQGNSA. The CDR3 runs to 15 residues. J lost 6 bases, V lost 5 bases, and 8 bases had no gene match. The CDR3 DNA is TGTGCCAGCAGCGCCCGGGGGACAGGGGGCTCCGAGCAGTACTTC. Encoded protein: CASSARGTGGSEQYF.

Points on this clonotype: One base away lies a much larger clone, so this may be a sequencing read error. The V gene is TRBV11-3, the J gene TRBJ2-2, with no clear D. CDR1 is SGHNT and CDR2 is YENEEA in the germline V gene. The CDR3 loop spans 13 amino acids. The CDR3 protein is CTSSSEETGELFF. The CDR3 coding sequence is TGTACCAGCAGCTCCGAGGAGACCGGGGAGCTGTTTTTT.

CDR3 residues: CASSSSRTSDKNYGYTF. CDR3 bases: TGTGCCAGCAGCTCTAGCCGAACATCGGATAAGAACTATGGCTACACCTTC. V gene TRBV11-2 combines with J gene TRBJ1-2; no reliable D call. This CDR3 is built from 17 residues. The germline gives CDR1 SGHAT, CDR2 FQNNGV. V was cut by 4 bases and J by 2 bases, with 20 bases left in between.

This clonotype was recorded at least ten times. The rearrangement links TRBV20-1 to TRBJ1-6, with 8 bases identical to TRBD1. Per the germline V gene, CDR1 is DFQATT and CDR2 is SNEGSKA (reference sequence). The J segment lost 8 bases and the V segment lost 0 bases, leaving 3 bases of the junction unmatched. This CDR3 is 14 amino acids long. CDR3 bases: TGCAGTGCTAGAGAAGGGACAGGAGATTCACCCCTCCACTTT. Protein: CSAREGTGDSPLHF.

The chain recombines TRBV5-5 with TRBJ1-1; 7 bases fit TRBD1. V dropped 7 bases and J dropped 4; count of bases not matched to a gene: 22. The germline V gene has CDR1 SGHKS and CDR2 YYEKEE (reference sequence). This CDR3 has 18 amino acids. The DNA of the CDR3 is TGTGCCAGCTCAAAACGGGTCTGGGGGGACAGAGTAAGCACTGAAGCTTTCTTT. Its protein is CASSKRVWGDRVSTEAFF.

This clonotype was counted many times. The V gene is TRBV5-8, the J gene TRBJ2-1; 7 bases fit TRBD1. This CDR3 has 12 amino acids. The germline V gene encodes CDR1 SGHTS and CDR2 YDEGEE. Trimming cost V 4 bases and J 8 bases; bases outside gene matches: 3. The CDR3: CASSLRGYEQFF. CDR3 DNA sequence: TGTGCCAGCAGCCTCAGGGGGTATGAGCAGTTCTTC.

The rearrangement links TRBV5-5 to TRBJ1-2; 12 nucleotides agree with TRBD1. J gave up 6 bases and V 4 bases, and 10 bases lay outside the gene matches. The CDR3 has 16 amino acids. Germline V gene lookup returns CDR1 SGHKS and CDR2 YYEKEE (reference sequence). The CDR3 nucleotides are TGTGCCAGCAGCCCACCTGCCGGGACAGGGGGCAATGGCTACACCTTC. It is translated as CASSPPAGTGGNGYTF. Based on the CDR3 plus reference TRBV5-5 and TRBJ1-2, the full variable domain is DAGVTQSPTHLIKTRGQQVTLRCSPISGHKSVSWYQQVLGQGPQFIFQYYEKEERGRGNFPDRFSARQFPNYSSELNVNALLLGDSALYLCASSPPAGTGGNGYTFGSGTRLTVV.

This clonotype has more than one count but fewer than ten. The genes are TRBV29-1 and TRBJ2-3; no clear D gene. This CDR3 has 14 amino acids. V lost 2 bases and J 2 bases, leaving 11 bases between the germline ends. Germline CDR1 SQVTM, CDR2 ANQGSEA. The CDR3 protein is CSVEPRTNTDTQYF. The CDR3 DNA is TGCAGCGTTGAACCCCGGACCAACACAGATACGCAGTATTTT.

This clonotype was counted at least ten times. J is TRBJ2-7 and V is TRBV28; TRBD2 agrees at 10 bases. CDR3 length: 13 amino acids. V trimming: 7 bases; J trimming: 1 base; junction bases outside the gene matches: 1. Germline-derived CDR1 and CDR2 are MDHEN and SYDVKM. The DNA for the CDR3 is TGTGCCAGCAAAGCGGGAGGGTCCTACGAGCAGTACTTC. Residues: CASKAGGSYEQYF.

This clonotype was seen many times. The V call is TRBV2, the J call TRBJ1-1; no definite D call. Germline V CDR1 and CDR2: SNHLY, FYNNEI. The CDR3 covers 11 residues. With 11 bases removed from V and 2 bases from J, the gap between germline ends came to 9 bases. The CDR3 spells CAAGTNTEAFF. CDR3 in DNA: TGTGCCGCTGGAACCAACACTGAAGCTTTCTTT.

This clonotype has only a few counts. Being one base from a much bigger clone, this may be a read error. The gene calls are TRBV25-1 and TRBJ1-6; D perhaps matches TRBD1 (5 bases). Germline V gene lookup returns CDR1 MGHDK and CDR2 SYGVNS. This CDR3 region has 17 residues. The ends were cut back, 3 bases at V and 3 bases at J, with 15 bases in the middle. For the CDR3, the DNA is TGTGCCAGCAGTGACGGGGCAGCCATACTCTATAATTCACCCCTCCACTTT. Its translation: CASSDGAAILYNSPLHF.

The rearrangement joins TRBV18 to TRBJ1-1, with D maybe TRBD1 (6 bases). V was trimmed by 3 bases and J by 12 bases, leaving 17 bases between them. This CDR3 spans 13 amino acids. Germline CDR1 reads KGHSH; CDR2 reads LQKENI. CDR3 residues: CASSPRTAPEPFF. The DNA for the CDR3 is TGTGCCAGCTCACCGAGGACAGCTCCGGAGCCTTTCTTT.

In this sample, this clonotype turned up a few times. This sequence joins TRBV7-3 and TRBJ1-1, with D maybe TRBD1 (5 bases). The CDR3 loop spans 15 amino acids. Germline values: CDR1 SGHTA, CDR2 FQGTGA. V lost 2 bases and J lost 4, with 14 bases in between. In DNA, the CDR3 is TGTGCCAGCAGCTTAGACAGAGGACCTTCCACTGAAGCTTTCTTT. Translating gives CASSLDRGPSTEAFF.

The chain employs TRBV7-3 and TRBJ1-3; D uncertain. Trimming removed 1 base at V and 1 base at J, with 8 bases between. The germline V gene encodes CDR1 SGHTA and CDR2 FQGTGA. CDR3 length equals 15 residues. CDR3 in DNA: TGTGCCAGCAGCTTAAGTAGCGGATCTGGAAACACCATATATTTT. Its translation is CASSLSSGSGNTIYF.

This clonotype came up many times. The CDR3 protein is CASSLGGDRGYEQYF. The CDR3 coding sequence is TGTGCCAGCAGCTTAGGGGGGGACAGGGGTTACGAGCAGTACTTC. The genes are TRBV7-2 and TRBJ2-7; 10 positions agree with TRBD1. V was pared by 1 base and J by 4 bases, with 4 bases of the junction left unmatched. The CDR3 is 15 residues long. The germline V gene encodes CDR1 SGHTA and CDR2 FQGNSA.

This clonotype has a count of ten or more. The rearrangement uses TRBV29-1 and TRBJ2-2; 13 nucleotides align to TRBD2. The CDR3 has 18 amino acids. The germline CDR1 and CDR2 sequences are SQVTM and ANQGSEA. The junction had 10 bases not matched to a gene; V was cut back by 4 bases and J by 2 bases. The CDR3 loop is CSVVGTSGTGFNTGELFF. Written as DNA, the CDR3 is TGCAGCGTTGTCGGGACTAGCGGGACCGGATTTAACACCGGGGAGCTGTTTTTT.

This clonotype was seen at least ten times. This chain uses TRBV6-1 with TRBJ1-6, with D tentatively TRBD1 (6 bases). The CDR3 is 14 residues long. Germline V gives CDR1 MNHNS, CDR2 SASEGT. V was clipped by 6 bases and J by 9 bases, with 15 bases between them. The CDR3 DNA reads as TGTGCCAGCAGCCTGGACAGCGTGAGTTCACCCCTCCACTTT. This encodes CASSLDSVSSPLHF.

This clonotype was detected many times. CDR3 in DNA: TGCAGTGCGAGTAGCGTTTACAATGAGCAGTTCTTC. Translated, it gives CSASSVYNEQFF. The genes are TRBV20-1 and TRBJ2-1; a possible D gene is TRBD2 (5 bases). Germline values: CDR1 DFQATT, CDR2 SNEGSKA (reference sequence). Trimming stripped 6 bases from V and 4 bases from J, with 10 bases between. The CDR3 has 12 residues.